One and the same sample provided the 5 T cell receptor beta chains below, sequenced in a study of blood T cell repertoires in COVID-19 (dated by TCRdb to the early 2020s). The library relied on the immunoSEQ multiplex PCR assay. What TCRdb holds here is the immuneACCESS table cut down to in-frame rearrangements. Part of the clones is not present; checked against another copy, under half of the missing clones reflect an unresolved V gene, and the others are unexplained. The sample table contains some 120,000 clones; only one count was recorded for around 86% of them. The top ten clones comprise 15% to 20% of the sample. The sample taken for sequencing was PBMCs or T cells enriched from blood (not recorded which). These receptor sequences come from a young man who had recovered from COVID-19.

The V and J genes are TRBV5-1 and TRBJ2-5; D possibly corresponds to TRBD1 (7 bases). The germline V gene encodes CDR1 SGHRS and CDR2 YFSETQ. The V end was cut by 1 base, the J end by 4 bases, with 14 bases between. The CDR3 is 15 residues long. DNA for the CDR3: TGCGCCAGCAGCTTGAAGGCAGGGGGAGGAGAGACCCAGTACTTC. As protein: CASSLKAGGGETQYF. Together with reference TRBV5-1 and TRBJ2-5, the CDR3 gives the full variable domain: KAGVTQTPRYLIKTRGQQVTLSCSPISGHRSVSWYQQTPGQGLQFLFEYFSETQRNKGNFPGRFSGRQFSNSRSEMNVSTLELGDSALYLCASSLKAGGGETQYFGPGTRLLVL.

In nucleotides, the CDR3 is TGTGCCAGCAGTTACTCTGTTGGGGGGAGTGACTATGGCTACACCTTC. This encodes CASSYSVGGSDYGYTF. The chain couples TRBV6-5 to TRBJ1-2; D may be TRBD1 (5 bases). This CDR3 spans 16 amino acids. V lost 0 bases and J lost 3, with 14 bases in between. Per the germline V gene, CDR1 is MNHEY and CDR2 is SVGAGI.

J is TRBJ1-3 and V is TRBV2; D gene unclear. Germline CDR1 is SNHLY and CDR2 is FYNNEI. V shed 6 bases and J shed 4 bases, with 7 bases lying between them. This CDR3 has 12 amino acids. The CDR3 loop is CASRSQGNTIYF. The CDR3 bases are TGTGCCAGCAGATCACAGGGAAACACCATATATTTT.

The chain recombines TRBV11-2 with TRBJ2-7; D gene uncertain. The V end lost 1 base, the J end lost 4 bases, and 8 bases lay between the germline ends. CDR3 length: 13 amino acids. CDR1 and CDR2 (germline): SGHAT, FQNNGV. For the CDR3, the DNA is TGTGCCAGCAGCTTAGGGAGCGAGTACGAGCAGTACTTC. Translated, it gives CASSLGSEYEQYF.

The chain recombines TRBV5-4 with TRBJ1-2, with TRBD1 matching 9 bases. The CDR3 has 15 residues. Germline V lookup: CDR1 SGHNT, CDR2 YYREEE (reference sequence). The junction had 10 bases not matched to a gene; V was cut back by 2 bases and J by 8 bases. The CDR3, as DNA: TGTGCCAGCAGCTTACCCCTGACAGGGGGTTTAGGCTACACCTTC. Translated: CASSLPLTGGLGYTF.